The 22 T cell receptor beta chains in this list originate from one sample, sequenced in a study of T cell responses to AZD1222 COVID-19 vaccine. Libraries were prepared by immunoSEQ multiplex PCR; TCRdb keeps only in-frame clonotypes and omits some of them. Among around 73,000 clones listed, 80% to 90% were seen once. The source was peripheral blood, collected 28 days after the second AZD1222 dose. All receptors come from an adult who received the AZD1222 COVID-19 vaccine.

The rearrangement joins TRBV6-6 to TRBJ2-3, with D possibly being TRBD2 (6 bases). The CDR3 is 13 amino acids. Germline V lookup: CDR1 MNHNY, CDR2 SVGAGI (reference sequence). Trimming stripped 5 bases from V and 6 bases from J, with 12 bases between. The CDR3 DNA reads as TGTGCCAGCAGTACCACCGCGGGGGATACGCAGTATTTT. Encoded protein: CASSTTAGDTQYF.

For the CDR3, the DNA is TGCGCCAGCAGCCGGACAGGCACGGAGGGAGTGAACACTGAAGCTTTCTTT. Translation: CASSRTGTEGVNTEAFF. The chain is built from TRBV5-1 and TRBJ1-1, with TRBD1 matching 7 bases. CDR1 and CDR2 from the germline V gene are SGHRS and YFSETQ. V lost 4 bases, J lost 0 bases, and 12 bases stayed unmatched. The CDR3 is 17 residues long.

This chain connects TRBV21-1 to TRBJ1-5. TRBV21-1 is classified as a pseudogene. CDR3 length equals 13 residues. The CDR3 protein is CASSRDPHQPQHF. The CDR3 nucleotides read TGTGCCAGCAGCCGGGACCCGCATCAGCCCCAGCATTTT.

The chain recombines TRBV11-2 with TRBJ2-3, with D perhaps matching TRBD2 (6 bases). The CDR3 sequence is 14 residues long. Germline CDR1 and CDR2: SGHAT and FQNNGV. V was cut by 7 bases and J by 1 base, with 12 bases left in between. CDR3: CASNPGLRTDTQYF. The CDR3 DNA follows: TGTGCCAGCAACCCGGGACTTCGCACAGATACGCAGTATTTT.

The rearrangement uses TRBV9 and TRBJ2-6, with TRBD1 matching 10 bases. V dropped 4 bases and J dropped 0; count of bases not matched to a gene: 7. Per germline, CDR1 SGDLS and CDR2 YYNGEE. The CDR3 runs to 18 residues. In DNA form, the CDR3 reads TGTGCCAGCAGCTTCTCCGGGACAGGGGACTCTGGGGCCAACGTCCTGACTTTC. Protein: CASSFSGTGDSGANVLTF.

The V call is TRBV4-1, the J call TRBJ2-3, with D maybe TRBD2 (6 bases). Germline CDR1 is MGHRA and CDR2 is YSYEKL. This CDR3 has 14 amino acids. Trimming left V 4 bases short and J 4 bases short, with 12 bases between. CDR3 bases: TGCGCCAGCAGCCGTTCGGGAGAGGCAGATACGCAGTATTTT. This codes for CASSRSGEADTQYF.

The rearrangement joins TRBV11-3 to TRBJ1-1; 7 bases map to TRBD1. J gave up 8 bases and V 5 bases, and 5 bases lay outside the gene matches. The germline CDR1 and CDR2 sequences are SGHNT and YENEEA. The length of the CDR3 is 12 residues. The CDR3: CASSPRTGEAFF. CDR3 DNA sequence: TGTGCCAGCAGCCCTCGGACAGGCGAAGCTTTCTTT.

The V and J genes are TRBV3-1 (or the pseudogene TRBV3-2) and TRBJ2-5; 9 bases map to TRBD2. The junction had 8 bases not matched to a gene; V was cut back by 1 base and J by 11 bases. Germline lookup yields CDR1 LGHDT and CDR2 YNNKEL (reference sequence). The CDR3 has 14 residues. CDR3 residues: CASSQVVSGGTQYF. In DNA, the CDR3 is TGTGCCAGCAGCCAAGTGGTGAGCGGGGGGACGCAGTACTTC.

In the case of this clone: At one boundary the junction diverges from the germline segment, which might be a read error. The CDR3 sequence is CASSQAGTAFLYGYTF. In nucleotides, the CDR3 is TGTGCCAGCAGTCAAGCCGGGACAGCATTCCTCTATGGCTACACCTTC. The chain employs TRBV6-1 and TRBJ1-2; 7 positions match TRBD1. The CDR3 contains 16 residues. CDR1 and CDR2 from the germline V gene are MNHNS and SASEGT.

The rearrangement links TRBV27 to TRBJ1-5; D is undetermined. V shed 6 bases and J shed 0 bases, with 6 bases lying between them. Germline V gene sequence: CDR1 MNHEY, CDR2 SMNVEV (reference sequence). This CDR3 spans 13 amino acids. CDR3 loop: CASRRNSNQPQHF. The CDR3 DNA reads as TGTGCCAGCAGAAGGAATAGCAATCAGCCCCAGCATTTT.

The V and J genes are TRBV19 and TRBJ1-5; 8 bases agree with TRBD1. In germline, CDR1 is LNHDA, CDR2 SQIVND (reference sequence). With 4 bases clipped from V and 1 base from J, the junction kept 15 bases outside the gene matches. CDR3 length equals 19 residues. The CDR3 DNA reads TGTGCCAGTAGTACTCACCCCCCCGGACAGGGAGGCAGCAATCAGCCCCAGCATTTT. This translates into CASSTHPPGQGGSNQPQHF.

V gene TRBV29-1 combines with J gene TRBJ1-2; TRBD1 agrees at 8 bases. The trim removed 5 bases at V and 1 base at J, leaving 9 bases unmatched. The CDR3 is 15 residues long. Per germline, CDR1 SQVTM and CDR2 ANQGSEA. CDR3 nucleotide sequence: TGCAGCGTTAAGACAGGGGCTACACGTAACTATGGCTACACCTTC. It codes for CSVKTGATRNYGYTF.

V usage is TRBV19 and J usage is TRBJ1-2; D gene uncertain. V lost 7 bases to trimming and J lost 4 bases, with 10 bases between them. The CDR3 consists of 12 residues. Germline V gene data show CDR1 as LNHDA and CDR2 as SQIVND (reference sequence). The CDR3 loop reads CASTQWTYGYTF. For the CDR3, the DNA is TGTGCCAGTACTCAGTGGACCTATGGCTACACCTTC.

The rearrangement links TRBV5-1 to TRBJ2-2, with 10 bases matching TRBD1. The CDR3 extends over 15 amino acids. Per germline, CDR1 SGHRS and CDR2 YFSETQ. The J segment lost 4 bases and the V segment lost 4 bases, leaving 4 bases of the junction unmatched. The CDR3: CASSPGTGVTGELFF. The CDR3 nucleotides read TGCGCCAGCAGCCCTGGGACAGGGGTCACCGGGGAGCTGTTTTTT.

V gene TRBV11-3 combines with J gene TRBJ1-1; 8 bases are shared with TRBD1. V gave up 5 bases and J gave up 6 bases; unmatched junction bases: 11. CDR3 length equals 15 residues. Germline CDR1 and CDR2: SGHNT and YENEEA. CDR3 nucleotide sequence: TGTGCCAGCAGCCCCCGGACAGGGCGAGAGGCTGAAGCTTTCTTT. Protein: CASSPRTGREAEAFF.

V gene TRBV2 combines with J gene TRBJ2-5; possibly TRBD2 for D (5 bases). Germline V gene data show CDR1 as SNHLY and CDR2 as FYNNEI. V dropped 7 bases and J dropped 4 bases, with 13 bases sitting between them. CDR3 size: 13 residues. For the CDR3, the DNA is TGTGCCAGCACCCGGGATAGCTCAGAGACCCAGTACTTC. As protein: CASTRDSSETQYF.

This rearrangement joins TRBV30 to TRBJ1-2; 8 bases agree with TRBD1. With 7 bases clipped from V and 2 bases from J, the junction kept 9 bases outside the gene matches. Per germline, CDR1 GTSNPN and CDR2 SVGIG (reference sequence). This CDR3 has 14 residues. CDR3 sequence (DNA): TGTGCCTTGCGGGGGACAGGTCGGAACTATGGCTACACCTTC. As protein: CALRGTGRNYGYTF.

The gene calls are TRBV2 and TRBJ2-7; tentative D call: TRBD2 (5 bases). Germline V gene sequence: CDR1 SNHLY, CDR2 FYNNEI. The V and J ends lost 0 bases and 8 bases respectively, with 11 bases between them. The CDR3 runs 13 residues. The CDR3 reads CASSEARVGKQYF. CDR3 coding DNA: TGTGCCAGCAGTGAAGCGAGGGTCGGGAAGCAGTACTTC.

The genes are TRBV6-2 or TRBV6-3 and TRBJ1-2; D is perhaps TRBD1 (6 bases). The V end lost 3 bases, the J end lost 7 bases, and 12 bases lay between the germline ends. Germline CDR1 MNHEY, CDR2 SVGEGT. The CDR3 extends over 13 amino acids. CDR3 in DNA: TGTGCCAGCAGTTATTACAGGGTTTCTGGCTACACCTTC. It specifies CASSYYRVSGYTF.

This clone was recorded a few times. The J gene is TRBJ1-1, the V gene TRBV6-6; 8 nucleotides line up with TRBD1. The CDR3 length is 15 residues. Germline assignment: CDR1 MNHNY and CDR2 SVGAGI (reference sequence). After removal of 6 bases from V and 3 bases from J, the junction contained 9 bases not matched to a gene. The CDR3 DNA reads as TGTGCCAGCAGCGTCGGGACAGGAATGGACACTGAAGCTTTCTTT. It codes for CASSVGTGMDTEAFF.

The CDR3 DNA is TGCGCCAGCAGCTTGACTAGCGGACCGATGGGGGAGCAGTACGTC. As protein: CASSLTSGPMGEQYV. The chain couples TRBV5-1 to TRBJ2-7, with TRBD2 identical over 8 bases. From germline, CDR1 is SGHRS and CDR2 YFSETQ. The CDR3 is made up of 15 amino acids. V was clipped by 1 base and J by 7 bases; unmatched bases: 10.

V is TRBV11-3 and J is TRBJ2-5, with TRBD2 matching 12 bases. CDR3 size: 15 residues. Germline V gene data show CDR1 as SGHNT and CDR2 as YENEEA. Trimming at V came to 3 bases and at J to 4 bases, leaving 3 bases not matched to a gene. The CDR3 spells CASSFGLAGPETQYF. The CDR3 DNA sequence: TGTGCCAGCAGCTTCGGACTAGCGGGACCAGAGACCCAGTACTTC.